This is a list of T cell receptor beta chains from one sample in a study of early T cells in non-severe SARS-CoV-2 infection. From the 5' RACE reads, TCRdb called clonotypes with MiXCR, one entry per CDR3 protein. Of some 60,000 distinct CDR3 sequences in the sample, just under 9% were seen once. The source material was whole blood. The receptors were gathered from an adult who was a healthcare worker with PCR-confirmed SARS-CoV-2 infection or an uninfected control (not recorded which). Each CDR3 is given with its conserved first and last residue. Fields, in order: CDR3 protein, CDR3 DNA, D gene, clone size, J gene, V gene. A D gene is named only where the DNA matches it firmly. The size field is filled for only some rows; it gives once, few, many or a size class.

CDR3: CASSTRQGNTDTQYF
DNA: TGTGCCAGCAGCACCCGACAGGGAAACACAGATACGCAGTATTTT
D: TRBD1
size: .
J: TRBJ2-3
V: TRBV5-4

CDR3: CASSVGTRQGISEQYF
DNA: TGTGCCAGCAGCGTAGGGACGAGACAGGGGATTTCCGAGCAGTACTTC
D: TRBD1
size: few
J: TRBJ2-7
V: TRBV9

CDR3: CASSLGPAYEQYF
DNA: TGTGCCAGCAGTTTGGGACCGGCCTACGAGCAGTACTTC
D: .
size: .
J: TRBJ2-7
V: TRBV6-5

CDR3: CASSPISARTQYF
DNA: TGTGCCAGCAGCCCCATCAGCGCTCGTACGCAGTATTTT
D: .
size: many
J: TRBJ2-3
V: TRBV6-2/TRBV6-3

CDR3: CASSYSGAGSYEQFF
DNA: TGTGCCAGCAGCTATAGCGGGGCCGGGAGTTATGAGCAGTTCTTC
D: TRBD2
size: many
J: TRBJ2-1
V: TRBV7-2

CDR3: CASSTYDRGRYIEAFF
DNA: TGTGCCAGCAGCACCTATGACAGGGGTCGGTATATAGAAGCTTTCTTT
D: TRBD1
size: .
J: TRBJ1-1
V: TRBV3-1

CDR3: CASSETPTSGANTGELFF
DNA: TGTGCCAGCAGTGAAACCCCGACTAGCGGGGCGAACACCGGGGAGCTGTTTTTT
D: TRBD2
size: few
J: TRBJ2-2
V: TRBV6-1

CDR3: CASSVENGELFF
DNA: TGTGCCAGCAGCGTAGAAAACGGGGAGCTGTTTTTT
D: .
size: many
J: TRBJ2-2
V: TRBV9

CDR3: CSVLLSGKGNEQFF
DNA: TGCAGCGTGTTACTTAGCGGTAAAGGCAATGAGCAGTTCTTC
D: .
size: many
J: TRBJ2-1
V: TRBV29-1

CDR3: CASTLRDSPLHF
DNA: TGTGCCAGCACCCTAAGGGATTCACCCCTCCACTTT
D: .
size: .
J: TRBJ1-6
V: TRBV28

CDR3: CASSLAGQGRIAF
DNA: TGTGCCAGCAGCTTAGCAGGGCAGGGGAGAATCGCCTTC
D: .
size: few
J: TRBJ1-2
V: TRBV7-9

CDR3: CASSQGGRLAESYNEQFF
DNA: TGTGCCAGCAGCCAGGGGGGTCGGCTAGCGGAATCCTACAATGAGCAGTTCTTC
D: .
size: .
J: TRBJ2-1
V: TRBV6-2/TRBV6-3

CDR3: CASSDRDRGHGTGELFF
DNA: TGTGCCAGCAGCGACCGGGACAGGGGTCATGGGACCGGGGAGCTGTTTTTT
D: .
size: few
J: TRBJ2-2
V: TRBV21-1

CDR3: CASSLVDASSSYEQYF
DNA: TGCGCCAGCAGCTTAGTGGACGCCTCATCCTCATACGAGCAGTACTTC
D: .
size: few
J: TRBJ2-7
V: TRBV5-1

CDR3: CASSVSGGGTEAFF
DNA: TGTGCCAGCAGCGTATCCGGGGGAGGCACTGAAGCTTTCTTT
D: .
size: many
J: TRBJ1-1
V: TRBV9

CDR3: CASSMGGYSNQPQHF
DNA: TGTGCCAGTAGTATGGGTGGTTATAGCAATCAGCCCCAGCATTTT
D: .
size: few
J: TRBJ1-5
V: TRBV19

CDR3: CASRGRLTGELFF
DNA: TGTGCCAGCAGGGGTCGTCTAACCGGGGAGCTGTTTTTT
D: .
size: .
J: TRBJ2-2
V: TRBV6-5

CDR3: CASSADRGSTDTQYF
DNA: TGTGCCAGCAGTGCGGACAGGGGTAGCACAGATACGCAGTATTTT
D: TRBD1
size: few
J: TRBJ2-3
V: TRBV12-3/TRBV12-4

CDR3: CASRPGQGSVETQYF
DNA: TGTGCCAGCAGGCCAGGACAGGGCAGTGTCGAGACCCAGTACTTC
D: TRBD1
size: few
J: TRBJ2-5
V: TRBV7-9

CDR3: CASSLAPKMNTEAFF
DNA: TGTGCCAGCAGTTTAGCCCCGAAGATGAACACTGAAGCTTTCTTT
D: .
size: .
J: TRBJ1-1
V: TRBV28

CDR3: CATSSYREDTQYF
DNA: TGTGCCACCAGCAGCTACAGGGAAGATACGCAGTATTTT
D: .
size: few
J: TRBJ2-3
V: TRBV15

CDR3: CASSRLPGQGAGRTEAFF
DNA: TGTGCCAGCAGCCGGCTCCCGGGACAGGGCGCGGGACGGACTGAAGCTTTCTTT
D: TRBD1
size: few
J: TRBJ1-1
V: TRBV3-1

CDR3: CSVRGTSYEQYF
DNA: TGCAGTGTCCGCGGGACTTCCTACGAGCAGTACTTC
D: .
size: many
J: TRBJ2-7
V: TRBV20-1

CDR3: CSAREEGNFSEKLFF
DNA: TGCAGTGCTAGAGAAGAGGGAAATTTTTCTGAAAAACTGTTTTTT
D: .
size: .
J: TRBJ1-4
V: TRBV20-1

CDR3: CASTPTSGGTGLSGYTF
DNA: TGTGCCAGCACCCCCACCAGTGGCGGGACAGGGTTGTCTGGCTACACCTTC
D: TRBD1
size: few
J: TRBJ1-2
V: TRBV12-3/TRBV12-4

CDR3: CASSLARSGSYNEQFF
DNA: TGTGCCAGCAGCTTAGCGCGCAGTGGCTCCTACAATGAGCAGTTCTTC
D: .
size: .
J: TRBJ2-1
V: TRBV7-2

CDR3: CASSAQLPGTGGYGYTF
DNA: TGTGCCAGCAGCGCCCAATTGCCCGGGACAGGGGGCTATGGCTACACCTTC
D: TRBD1
size: many
J: TRBJ1-2
V: TRBV9

CDR3: CAWSLGGNTGELFF
DNA: TGTGCCTGGAGTCTTGGGGGGAACACCGGGGAGCTGTTTTTT
D: .
size: many
J: TRBJ2-2
V: TRBV30

CDR3: CASSESAGGRNNEQFF
DNA: TGTGCCAGCAGTGAATCAGCGGGAGGGCGAAACAATGAGCAGTTCTTC
D: TRBD2
size: once
J: TRBJ2-1
V: TRBV25-1

CDR3: CASSDFRGPVNYGYTF
DNA: TGCGCCAGCAGTGATTTCCGGGGTCCGGTCAACTATGGCTACACCTTC
D: .
size: few
J: TRBJ1-2
V: TRBV10-2

CDR3: CASSPQGGLTGNEQFF
DNA: TGTGCCAGCAGCCCGCAGGGGGGCCTGACTGGCAATGAGCAGTTCTTC
D: .
size: few
J: TRBJ2-1
V: TRBV7-3

CDR3: CSARRSTNEKLFF
DNA: TGCAGCGCTCGACGGTCAACTAATGAAAAACTGTTTTTT
D: .
size: few
J: TRBJ1-4
V: TRBV29-1

CDR3: CASSQIRGREQFF
DNA: TGTGCCAGCAGCCAGATCAGGGGACGGGAGCAGTTCTTC
D: .
size: .
J: TRBJ2-1
V: TRBV6-2/TRBV6-3

CDR3: CASSISGQETQYF
DNA: TGTGCCAGTAGTATATCAGGGCAAGAGACCCAGTACTTC
D: .
size: many
J: TRBJ2-5
V: TRBV19